This T cell receptor beta chain was captured by sequencing in a study of technical replicates of blood from a few donors. Using immunoSEQ multiplex PCR, the repertoire was profiled, and TCRdb retains in-frame clones only, with some absent. The sample has nearly 90,000 clones; roughly 94% are singletons. The CDR3 sequence is 15 residues long. Germline V gives CDR1 SEHNR, CDR2 FQNEAQ (reference sequence). Trimming took off 1 base at V and 1 base at J, with 9 bases between the two ends. The V call is TRBV7-9, the J call TRBJ2-3; TRBD2 might be the D (6 bases). The clonotype originates from a human donor in good health. Material for sequencing was T cells isolated from PBMCs. CDR3 bases: TGTGCCAGCAGCTTAGGGAGGGGAGGCACAGATACGCAGTATTTT. Translated, it gives CASSLGRGGTDTQYF.